What follows are 23 T cell receptor beta chains derived from one specimen sequenced in a study of control samples from healthy donors and cancer patients. Sequencing was performed with immunoSEQ multiplex PCR; in TCRdb, only in-frame clones are kept and a portion is missing. The sample holds about 140,000 clones, roughly 92% seen once. Sequenced sample: blood. The source of these receptors is a man aged 35 to 55 in good health.

The J gene is TRBJ1-6, the V gene TRBV28, with TRBD1 identical over 10 bases. Looked up from germline, CDR1 is MDHEN and CDR2 is SYDVKM. The CDR3 extends over 18 amino acids. V lost 5 bases, J lost 9 bases, and 16 bases stayed unmatched. CDR3 in amino acids: CASSGDRGLEEEGSPLHF. CDR3 nucleotide sequence: TGTGCCAGCAGTGGGGACAGGGGCCTCGAGGAAGAAGGTTCACCCCTCCACTTT.

The chain joins TRBV20-1 to TRBJ2-5; no clear D gene. V dropped 5 bases and J dropped 3 bases, with 4 bases sitting between them. Germline V lookup: CDR1 DFQATT, CDR2 SNEGSKA (reference sequence). The CDR3 runs to 10 residues. The CDR3 reads CSAGKETQYF. CDR3 in DNA: TGCAGTGCTGGAAAAGAGACCCAGTACTTC.

This rearrangement joins TRBV19 to TRBJ1-1; 8 bases fit TRBD1. Germline V gene sequence: CDR1 LNHDA, CDR2 SQIVND (reference sequence). The CDR3 is made up of 15 amino acids. V was clipped by 5 bases and J by 5 bases; unmatched bases: 10. The CDR3 region is CASSASDRVGTEAFF. The CDR3 region has the DNA TGTGCCAGTAGTGCCTCGGACAGGGTCGGAACTGAAGCTTTCTTT. Based on the CDR3 plus reference TRBV19 and TRBJ1-1, the full variable domain is DGGITQSPKYLFRKEGQNVTLSCEQNLNHDAMYWYRQDPGQGLRLIYYSQIVNDFQKGDIAEGYSVSREKKESFPLTVTSAQKNPTAFYLCASSASDRVGTEAFFGQGTRLTVV.

As to this clone: The junction shows a germline mismatch at one end, possibly a read error. The chain couples TRBV4-1 to TRBJ2-7; D possibly matches TRBD1 or TRBD2 (5 bases each). The germline gives CDR1 MGHRA, CDR2 YSYEKL. There are 14 residues in the CDR3. CDR3 loop: CASSQGDGSYGQYF. CDR3 bases: TGCGCCAGCAGCCAAGGGGACGGGTCCTACGGGCAGTACTTC.

This sequence joins TRBV6-5 and TRBJ2-1; 10 bases agree with TRBD2. Trimming took 6 bases from V and 2 from J; bases not matched to a gene: 4. The V gene's germline CDR1 is MNHEY and CDR2 SVGAGI. This CDR3 comprises 15 residues. The CDR3: CASSTLAGAYNEQFF. CDR3 sequence (DNA): TGTGCCAGCAGCACGCTAGCGGGGGCCTACAATGAGCAGTTCTTC.

This chain uses TRBV23-1 with TRBJ1-6; 8 bases are shared with TRBD1. TRBV23-1 is sorted into the ORF group, with uncertain function. The J segment lost 8 bases and the V segment lost 3 bases, leaving 6 bases of the junction unmatched. The CDR3 loop spans 15 amino acids. CDR3 DNA: TGCGCCAGCAGTCATGGACAGGGAGGTGATTCACCCCTCCACTTT. Translation: CASSHGQGGDSPLHF.

The chain uses TRBV7-3 and TRBJ1-3; no reliable D call. From germline, CDR1 is SGHTA and CDR2 FQGTGA. Trimming left V 1 base short and J 4 bases short, with 5 bases between. This CDR3 is built from 13 residues. The CDR3 loop reads CASSLSWGNTIYF. The CDR3 DNA reads as TGTGCCAGCAGCTTAAGTTGGGGAAACACCATATATTTT.

The CDR3 loop reads CASSVGPQGHGYTF. In DNA form, the CDR3 reads TGTGCCAGCAGCGTGGGACCACAAGGACATGGCTACACCTTC. J is TRBJ1-2 and V is TRBV9, with D possibly TRBD1 on 5 matching bases. The length of the CDR3 is 14 residues. Trimming took 2 bases from V and 6 from J, leaving 14 bases between them. Germline CDR1 is SGDLS and CDR2 is YYNGEE.

The CDR3 nucleotides read TGTGCCAGCAGTTATGGTTCAGACACCATATATTTT. Protein sequence: CASSYGSDTIYF. The V gene is TRBV6-6, the J gene TRBJ1-3; D call uncertain. V lost 3 bases and J lost 8, with 8 bases in between. Germline-derived CDR1 and CDR2 are MNHNY and SVGAGI (reference sequence). The CDR3 is 12 residues long.

This sequence joins TRBV2 and TRBJ2-2, with unresolved D. Trimming took off 1 base at V and 3 bases at J, with 18 bases between the two ends. Looked up from germline, CDR1 is SNHLY and CDR2 is FYNNEI. The CDR3 totals 18 residues. The CDR3 sequence: CASSEDPVGPRDTGELFF. DNA of the CDR3: TGTGCCAGCAGTGAAGACCCAGTAGGGCCTAGGGACACCGGGGAGCTGTTTTTT.

The chain has TRBV5-4 and TRBJ2-7, with 9 bases aligning to TRBD1. CDR1 and CDR2 (germline): SGHNT, YYREEE (reference sequence). V was pared by 0 bases and J by 3 bases, with 7 bases of the junction left unmatched. This CDR3 comprises 16 residues. The CDR3 sequence: CASSLGQGDYNYEQYF. The CDR3, as DNA: TGTGCCAGCAGCTTGGGACAGGGGGACTACAACTACGAGCAGTACTTC.

The V and J genes are TRBV2 and TRBJ1-1; D is unclear. V was shortened by 3 bases and J by 5 bases, with 16 bases between the two germline ends. From germline, CDR1 is SNHLY and CDR2 FYNNEI. This CDR3 comprises 15 residues. CDR3 DNA sequence: TGTGCCAGCAGTGAGTCATCCCAAAGGAGAACTGAAGCTTTCTTT. Encoded protein: CASSESSQRRTEAFF.

This clone came up once. The chain employs TRBV4-1 and TRBJ1-2, with 7 positions matching TRBD1. Losses at the gene ends were 1 base for V and 9 bases for J; bases not matched to a gene: 11. From germline, CDR1 is MGHRA and CDR2 YSYEKL. This CDR3 is built from 15 residues. CDR3 amino acids: CASSQGRLTGNSYTF. In DNA, the CDR3 is TGCGCCAGCAGCCAAGGTAGGCTGACAGGGAATAGCTACACCTTC.

The chain has TRBV6-5 and TRBJ2-5, with D hard to call. Germline V gene data show CDR1 as MNHEY and CDR2 as SVGAGI. The CDR3 runs 14 residues. V dropped 2 bases and J dropped 2 bases, with 9 bases sitting between them. The CDR3 protein is CASSYTTGQETQYF. The CDR3, as DNA: TGTGCCAGCAGTTACACCACGGGTCAAGAGACCCAGTACTTC.

The chain is built from TRBV6-1 and TRBJ2-4; 8 bases agree with TRBD1. The germline CDR1 and CDR2 sequences are MNHNS and SASEGT. Trimming removed 2 bases from V and 6 bases from J; junction bases left unmatched: 12. The CDR3 extends over 17 amino acids. DNA of the CDR3: TGTGCCAGCAGTGAAAGGTCCACCGGGACAGGAGTAAACATTCAGTACTTC. Protein product: CASSERSTGTGVNIQYF.

The V gene is TRBV25-1, the J gene TRBJ2-2; tentatively, D is TRBD2 (5 bases). The CDR3 runs 15 residues. Trimming removed 1 base from V and 6 bases from J, with 12 bases in between. Germline CDR1 is MGHDK and CDR2 is SYGVNS. The CDR3 sequence: CASSESPGESGELFF. For the CDR3, the DNA is TGTGCCAGCAGTGAATCCCCCGGGGAGTCCGGGGAGCTGTTTTTT.

The chain combines TRBV6-1 with TRBJ1-6; D gene ambiguous. Germline-derived CDR1 and CDR2 are MNHNS and SASEGT. The CDR3 runs to 15 residues. Trimming cost V 0 bases and J 10 bases, with 13 bases left between them. CDR3 in amino acids: CASSEALQTRSPLHF. CDR3 in DNA: TGTGCCAGCAGTGAAGCTCTCCAGACACGGTCACCCCTCCACTTT.

The V and J genes are TRBV12-5 and TRBJ1-5, with TRBD1 matching 9 bases. Germline CDR1 reads LGHNT; CDR2 reads FRNRAP. Trimming took 6 bases from V and 2 from J; bases not matched to a gene: 14. The CDR3 length is 18 residues. This chain's CDR3 is CASGLDDRGVIGNQPQHF. CDR3 DNA sequence: TGTGCTAGTGGACTAGATGACAGGGGGGTTATAGGCAATCAGCCCCAGCATTTT.

This rearrangement joins TRBV7-9 to TRBJ2-7; D uncertain. V lost 1 base and J 6 bases, leaving 10 bases between the germline ends. The germline CDR1 and CDR2 sequences are SEHNR and FQNEAQ (reference sequence). This CDR3 comprises 13 residues. For the CDR3, the DNA is TGTGCCAGCAGCTTAGGCAGTGCCAGCGAGCAGTACTTC. Its protein product is CASSLGSASEQYF. The entire variable domain, with the rest obtained from reference TRBV7-9 and TRBJ2-7, is as follows: DTGVSQNPRHKITKRGQNVTFRCDPISEHNRLYWYRQTLGQGPEFLTYFQNEAQLEKSRLLSDRFSAERPKGSFSTLEIQRTEQGDSAMYLCASSLGSASEQYFGPGTRLTVT.

The V gene is TRBV10-3, the J gene TRBJ1-1; 8 bases line up with TRBD1. Germline CDR1 ENHRY, CDR2 SYGVKD. The CDR3 is made up of 12 amino acids. V lost 6 bases, J lost 8 bases, and 5 bases stayed unmatched. CDR3 in amino acids: CAIRTDRGEAFF. DNA for the CDR3: TGTGCCATCAGGACCGACAGGGGAGAAGCTTTCTTT.

The chain has TRBV28 and TRBJ2-7; the D call may be TRBD1 or TRBD2 (5 bases each). Trimming left V 3 bases short and J 3 bases short, with 9 bases between. From germline, CDR1 is MDHEN and CDR2 SYDVKM. This CDR3 comprises 13 residues. DNA for the CDR3: TGTGCCAGCAGTTTGTTTGGGGGCTACGAGCAGTACTTC. Translated, it gives CASSLFGGYEQYF.

The chain uses TRBV10-3 and TRBJ1-5, with unresolved D. CDR1 is ENHRY and CDR2 is SYGVKD in the germline V gene. The length of the CDR3 is 13 residues. The V end was cut by 5 bases, the J end by 6 bases, with 11 bases between. The CDR3 DNA follows: TGTGCCATCAGTCCGTGGGGTTCTCAGCCCCAGCATTTT. It specifies CAISPWGSQPQHF.

The chain links TRBV3-1 (or the pseudogene TRBV3-2) to TRBJ2-7; 8 nucleotides agree with TRBD1. This CDR3 is 15 amino acids long. CDR1 is LGHDT and CDR2 is YNNKEL in the germline V gene (reference sequence). The V gene end was trimmed by 3 bases and the J gene end by 2 bases; junction bases not matched to a gene: 6. The CDR3 DNA reads TGTGCCAGCAGCCAGGCCGGGACAGGAGCCTACGAGCAGTACTTC. Its protein is CASSQAGTGAYEQYF.